This TCR beta chain was identified during a study of cytomegalovirus exposure and HLA in healthy donors. This CDR3 is 13 amino acids long. V was clipped by 4 bases and J by 4 bases; unmatched bases: 4. In germline, CDR1 is SGHDT, CDR2 YYEEEE. This PCR relied on a set of 60 Vbeta primers and 13 Jbeta primers. Repertoires were generated with immunoSEQ multiplex PCR, while TCRdb's copy carries only in-frame clones and drops some. Seen here are 120,000 or so clones, about 80% observed once, and the top ten hold 8.8%. Only a few counts were recorded for this clone. The clonotype comes from a female donor in good health and CMV-seropositive. Input material: PBMCs. The chain recombines TRBV5-6 with TRBJ1-2; 7 bases align to TRBD1. The CDR3 sequence: CASSTGTAYGYTF. Here the CDR3 DNA reads TGTGCCAGCAGCACGGGGACAGCCTATGGCTACACCTTC. The full variable domain, its missing parts supplied by reference TRBV5-6 and TRBJ1-2, is DAGVTQSPTHLIKTRGQQVTLRCSPKSGHDTVSWYQQALGQGPQFIFQYYEEEERQRGNFPDRFSGHQFPNYSSELNVNALLLGDSALYLCASSTGTAYGYTFGSGTRLTVV.